This T cell receptor (beta chain) was sequenced for a study of T cells in Graves' hyperthyroidism and ophthalmopathy. About the research overall: Before any treatment, at initial diagnosis, peripheral blood was collected.

Among the patients, aged 18 to 65, hyperthyroidism was newly diagnosed and had lasted under 2 months. The diagnoses drew upon clinical symptoms, serum thyroxine and TRAb, thyroid ultrasound and orbital computed tomography. RNA transcripts provided the source from which TCR beta CDR3 regions were amplified. Primed by the HTBI set, a first-round RT-PCR was run on the TCR CDR3. TCRdb reprocessed the multiplex PCR reads via MiXCR and lists one record per CDR3 protein. The table records about 560,000 distinct CDR3 sequences, around 15% of them present only once. This clonotype was seen at least ten times. Its antigen is as yet unknown. CDR3 length: 16 amino acids. Germline CDR1 ENHRY, CDR2 SYGVKD. The ends lost 6 bases at V and 4 bases at J; junction bases unmatched: 11. Whole-study results and caveats: The model anticipated ophthalmopathy a median about six months pre-onset.

The sequencing sample was made of blood. The TCR sequence derives from a woman in her late teens or twenties with Graves' hyperthyroidism. This rearrangement joins TRBV10-3 to TRBJ2-3, with TRBD2 matching over 9 bases. The CDR3 region has the DNA TGTGCCATCAGGAGCCATAGCGGGAGAGACGCAGATACGCAGTATTTT. This translates into CAIRSHSGRDADTQYF.